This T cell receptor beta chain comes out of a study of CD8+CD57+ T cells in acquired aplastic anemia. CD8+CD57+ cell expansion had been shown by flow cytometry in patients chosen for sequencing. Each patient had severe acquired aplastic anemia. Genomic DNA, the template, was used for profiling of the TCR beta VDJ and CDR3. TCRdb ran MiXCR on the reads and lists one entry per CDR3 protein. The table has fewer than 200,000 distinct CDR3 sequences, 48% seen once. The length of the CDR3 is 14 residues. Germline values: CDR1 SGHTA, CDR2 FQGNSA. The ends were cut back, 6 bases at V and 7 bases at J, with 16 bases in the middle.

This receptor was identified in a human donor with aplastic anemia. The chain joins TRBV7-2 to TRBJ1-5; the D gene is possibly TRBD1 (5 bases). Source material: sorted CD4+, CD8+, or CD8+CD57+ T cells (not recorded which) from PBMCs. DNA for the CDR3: TGTGCCAGCAGGGCGTCGGGGGTTCGGCAGCCCCAGCATTTT. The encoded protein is CASRASGVRQPQHF.